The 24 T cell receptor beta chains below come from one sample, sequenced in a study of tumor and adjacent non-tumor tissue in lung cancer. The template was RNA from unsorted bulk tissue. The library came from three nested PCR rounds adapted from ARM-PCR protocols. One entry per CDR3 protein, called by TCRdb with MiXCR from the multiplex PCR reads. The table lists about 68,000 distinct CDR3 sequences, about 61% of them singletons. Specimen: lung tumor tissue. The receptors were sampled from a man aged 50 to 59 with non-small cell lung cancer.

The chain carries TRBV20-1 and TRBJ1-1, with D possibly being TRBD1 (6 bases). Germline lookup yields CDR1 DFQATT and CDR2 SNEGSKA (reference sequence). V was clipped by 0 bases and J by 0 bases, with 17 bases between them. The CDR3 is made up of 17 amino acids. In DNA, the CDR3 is TGCAGTGCTAGAGATCTAAGGCAGGGGACGCTGAACACTGAAGCTTTCTTT. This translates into CSARDLRQGTLNTEAFF.

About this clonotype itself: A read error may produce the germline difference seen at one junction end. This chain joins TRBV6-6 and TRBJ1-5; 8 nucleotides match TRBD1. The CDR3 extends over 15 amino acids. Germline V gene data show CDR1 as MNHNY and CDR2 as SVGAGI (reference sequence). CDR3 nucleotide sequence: TGTACCAGCAGTCCAGGACAGGGTAGCAATCAGTCCCAGCATTTT. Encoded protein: CTSSPGQGSNQSQHF.

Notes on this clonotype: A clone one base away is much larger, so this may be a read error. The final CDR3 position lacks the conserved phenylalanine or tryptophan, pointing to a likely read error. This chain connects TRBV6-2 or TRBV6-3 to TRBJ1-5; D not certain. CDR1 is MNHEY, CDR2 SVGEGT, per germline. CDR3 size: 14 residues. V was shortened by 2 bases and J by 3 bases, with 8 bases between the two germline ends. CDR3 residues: CASSYSEFNQPQHL. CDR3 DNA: TGTGCCAGCAGTTACAGTGAGTTCAATCAGCCCCAGCATCTT.

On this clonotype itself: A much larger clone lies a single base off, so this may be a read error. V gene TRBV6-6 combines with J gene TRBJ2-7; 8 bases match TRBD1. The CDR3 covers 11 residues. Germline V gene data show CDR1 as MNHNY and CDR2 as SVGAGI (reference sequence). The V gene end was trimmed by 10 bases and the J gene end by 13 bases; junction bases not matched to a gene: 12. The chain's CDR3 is CANRSSGTGYF. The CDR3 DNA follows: TGTGCCAACAGATCATCCGGGACAGGCTACTTC.

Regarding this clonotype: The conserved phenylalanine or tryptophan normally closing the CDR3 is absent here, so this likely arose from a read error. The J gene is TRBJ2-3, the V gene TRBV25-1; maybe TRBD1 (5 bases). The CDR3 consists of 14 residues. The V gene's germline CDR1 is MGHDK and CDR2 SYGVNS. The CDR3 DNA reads TGTGCCAGAAGTGAATATGACAGTAGAGATACGCAGTATTCT. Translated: CARSEYDSRDTQYS.

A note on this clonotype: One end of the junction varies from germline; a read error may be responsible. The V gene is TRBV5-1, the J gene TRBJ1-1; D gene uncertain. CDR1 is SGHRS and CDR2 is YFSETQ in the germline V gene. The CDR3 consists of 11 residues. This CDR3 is CASSLGTEALF. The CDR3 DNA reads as TGCGCCAGCAGCTTAGGCACCGAAGCTCTCTTT.

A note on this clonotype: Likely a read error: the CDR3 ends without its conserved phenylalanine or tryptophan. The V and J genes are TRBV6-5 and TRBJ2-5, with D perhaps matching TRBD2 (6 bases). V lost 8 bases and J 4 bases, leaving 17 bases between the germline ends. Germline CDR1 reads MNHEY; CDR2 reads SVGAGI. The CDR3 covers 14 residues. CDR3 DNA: TGTGCCAGCTCTTTAGCGGACGGGGGAGAGACCCAGTACTTG. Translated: CASSLADGGETQYL.

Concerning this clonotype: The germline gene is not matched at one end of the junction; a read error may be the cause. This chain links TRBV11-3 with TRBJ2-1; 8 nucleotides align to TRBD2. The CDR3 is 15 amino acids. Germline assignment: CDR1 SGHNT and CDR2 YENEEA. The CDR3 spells CASSLAGQAVSELFF. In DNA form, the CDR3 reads TGTGCCAGCAGCCTAGCGGGCCAGGCTGTAAGTGAGCTGTTCTTC.

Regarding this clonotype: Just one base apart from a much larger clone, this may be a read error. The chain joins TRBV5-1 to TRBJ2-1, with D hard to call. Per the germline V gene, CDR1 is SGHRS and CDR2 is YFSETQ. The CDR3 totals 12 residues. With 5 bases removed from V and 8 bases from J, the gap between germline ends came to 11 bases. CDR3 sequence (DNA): TGCGCCAGCAGTCGGATGTCGTATGAGCAGTTCTTC. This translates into CASSRMSYEQFF. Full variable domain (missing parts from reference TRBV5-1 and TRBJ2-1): KAGVTQTPRYLIKTRGQQVTLSCSPISGHRSVSWYQQTPGQGLQFLFEYFSETQRNKGNFPGRFSGRQFSNSRSEMNVSTLELGDSALYLCASSRMSYEQFFGPGTRLTVL.

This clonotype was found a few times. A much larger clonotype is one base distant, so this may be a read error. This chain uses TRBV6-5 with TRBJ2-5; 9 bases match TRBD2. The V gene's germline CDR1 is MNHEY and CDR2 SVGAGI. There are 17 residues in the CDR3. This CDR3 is CTSSYSGIAGVQETQYF. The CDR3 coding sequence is TGTACCAGCAGTTACTCGGGGATAGCGGGGGTCCAAGAGACCCAGTACTTC.

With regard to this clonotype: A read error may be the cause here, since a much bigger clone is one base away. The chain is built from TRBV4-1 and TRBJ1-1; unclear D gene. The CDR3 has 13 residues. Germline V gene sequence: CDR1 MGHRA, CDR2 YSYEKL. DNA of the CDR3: TGCGCCAGCTGCCAAGATTTCAACACTGAAGCTTTCTTT. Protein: CASCQDFNTEAFF.

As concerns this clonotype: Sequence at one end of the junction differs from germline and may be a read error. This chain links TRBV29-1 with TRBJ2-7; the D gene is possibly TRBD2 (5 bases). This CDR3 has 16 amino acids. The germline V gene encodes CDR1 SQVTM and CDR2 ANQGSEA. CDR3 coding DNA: TGCAGCGTTGCGGGGATACAAAGTACCTTCTCCTACAAGCAGTACTTC. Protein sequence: CSVAGIQSTFSYKQYF.

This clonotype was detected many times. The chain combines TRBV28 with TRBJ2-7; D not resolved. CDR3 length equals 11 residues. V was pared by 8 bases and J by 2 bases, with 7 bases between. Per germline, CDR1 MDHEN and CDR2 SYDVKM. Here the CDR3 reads CASYRAYEQYF. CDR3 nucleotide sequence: TGTGCCAGCTACCGTGCCTACGAGCAGTACTTC.

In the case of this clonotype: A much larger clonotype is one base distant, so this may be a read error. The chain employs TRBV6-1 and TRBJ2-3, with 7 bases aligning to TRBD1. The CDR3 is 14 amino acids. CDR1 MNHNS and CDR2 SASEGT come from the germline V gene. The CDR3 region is CVSSLDRHTDTQYF. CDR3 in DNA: TGTGTCAGCAGCCTGGACAGGCACACAGATACGCAGTATTTT.

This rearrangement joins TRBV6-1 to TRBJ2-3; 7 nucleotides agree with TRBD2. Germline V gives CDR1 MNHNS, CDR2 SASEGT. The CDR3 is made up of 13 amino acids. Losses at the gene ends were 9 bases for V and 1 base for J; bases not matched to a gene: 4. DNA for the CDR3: TGTGCCAGGGGTAGCGGGCGCACAGATACGCAGTATTTT. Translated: CARGSGRTDTQYF.

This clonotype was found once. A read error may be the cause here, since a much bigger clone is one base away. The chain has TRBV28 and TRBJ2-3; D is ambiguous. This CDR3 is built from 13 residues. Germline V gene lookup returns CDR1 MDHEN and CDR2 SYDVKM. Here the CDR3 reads CTSSLLYADTQYF. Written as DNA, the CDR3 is TGTACCAGCAGTTTATTGTATGCAGATACGCAGTATTTT.

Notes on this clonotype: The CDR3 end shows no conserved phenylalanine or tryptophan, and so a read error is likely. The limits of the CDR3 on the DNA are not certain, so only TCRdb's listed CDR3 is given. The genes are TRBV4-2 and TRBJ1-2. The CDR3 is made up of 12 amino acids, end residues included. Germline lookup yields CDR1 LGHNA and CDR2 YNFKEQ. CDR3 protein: CASSQDSYDYTS.

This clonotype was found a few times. The CDR3 DNA is TGTGCCAGCAGCCTCAAATCTAGCGGGGGGCTCCATGGCGTCCTGACTTTC. It translates to CASSLKSSGGLHGVLTF. The J gene is TRBJ2-6, the V gene TRBV5-5; TRBD2 aligns across 11 bases. This CDR3 region has 17 residues. Germline lookup yields CDR1 SGHKS and CDR2 YYEKEE (reference sequence). V lost 4 bases to trimming and J lost 12 bases; unmatched junction nucleotides: 15.

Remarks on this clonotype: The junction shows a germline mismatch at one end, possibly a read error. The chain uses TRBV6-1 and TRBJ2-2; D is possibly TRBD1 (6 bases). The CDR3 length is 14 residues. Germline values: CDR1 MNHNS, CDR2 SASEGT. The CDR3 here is CAILQGRTTRELFF. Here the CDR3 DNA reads TGTGCCATCCTGCAGGGGCGAACCACCCGGGAGCTGTTTTTT.

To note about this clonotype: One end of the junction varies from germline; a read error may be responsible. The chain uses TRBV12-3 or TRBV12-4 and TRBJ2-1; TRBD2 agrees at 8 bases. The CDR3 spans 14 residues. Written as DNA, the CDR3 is TGCGTCAGTAGTTTCGGGGGGGGGTACAATGAGCAGTTCTTC. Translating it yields CVSSFGGGYNEQFF.

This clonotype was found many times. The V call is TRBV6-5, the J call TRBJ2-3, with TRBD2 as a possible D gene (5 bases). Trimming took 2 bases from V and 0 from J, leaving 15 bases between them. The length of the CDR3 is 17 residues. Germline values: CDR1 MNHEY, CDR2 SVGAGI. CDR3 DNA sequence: TGTGCCAGCAGTTACGGCTTGCCTAGCTCTAGCACAGATACGCAGTATTTT. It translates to CASSYGLPSSSTDTQYF.

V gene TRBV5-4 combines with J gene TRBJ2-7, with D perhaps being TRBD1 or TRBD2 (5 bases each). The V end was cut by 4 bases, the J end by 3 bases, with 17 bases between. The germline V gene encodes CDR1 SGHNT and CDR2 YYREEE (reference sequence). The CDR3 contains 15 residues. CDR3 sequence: CASSIGTASFYEQYF. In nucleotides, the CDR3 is TGTGCCAGCAGCATAGGGACGGCCAGCTTCTACGAGCAGTACTTC.

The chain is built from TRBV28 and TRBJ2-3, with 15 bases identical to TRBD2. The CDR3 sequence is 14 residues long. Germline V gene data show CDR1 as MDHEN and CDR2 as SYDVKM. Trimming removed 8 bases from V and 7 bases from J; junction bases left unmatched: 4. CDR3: CASRTSGGVNTQYF. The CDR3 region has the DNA TGTGCCAGCCGGACTAGCGGGGGGGTGAATACGCAGTATTTT.

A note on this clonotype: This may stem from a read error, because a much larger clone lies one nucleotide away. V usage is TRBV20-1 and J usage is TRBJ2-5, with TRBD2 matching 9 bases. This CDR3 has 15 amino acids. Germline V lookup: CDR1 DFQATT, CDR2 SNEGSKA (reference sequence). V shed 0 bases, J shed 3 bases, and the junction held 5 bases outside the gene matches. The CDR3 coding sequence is TGCAGTGCTAGAGATCTTGGACTAGCGAAAGAGACCCAGTACTTC. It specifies CSARDLGLAKETQYF.